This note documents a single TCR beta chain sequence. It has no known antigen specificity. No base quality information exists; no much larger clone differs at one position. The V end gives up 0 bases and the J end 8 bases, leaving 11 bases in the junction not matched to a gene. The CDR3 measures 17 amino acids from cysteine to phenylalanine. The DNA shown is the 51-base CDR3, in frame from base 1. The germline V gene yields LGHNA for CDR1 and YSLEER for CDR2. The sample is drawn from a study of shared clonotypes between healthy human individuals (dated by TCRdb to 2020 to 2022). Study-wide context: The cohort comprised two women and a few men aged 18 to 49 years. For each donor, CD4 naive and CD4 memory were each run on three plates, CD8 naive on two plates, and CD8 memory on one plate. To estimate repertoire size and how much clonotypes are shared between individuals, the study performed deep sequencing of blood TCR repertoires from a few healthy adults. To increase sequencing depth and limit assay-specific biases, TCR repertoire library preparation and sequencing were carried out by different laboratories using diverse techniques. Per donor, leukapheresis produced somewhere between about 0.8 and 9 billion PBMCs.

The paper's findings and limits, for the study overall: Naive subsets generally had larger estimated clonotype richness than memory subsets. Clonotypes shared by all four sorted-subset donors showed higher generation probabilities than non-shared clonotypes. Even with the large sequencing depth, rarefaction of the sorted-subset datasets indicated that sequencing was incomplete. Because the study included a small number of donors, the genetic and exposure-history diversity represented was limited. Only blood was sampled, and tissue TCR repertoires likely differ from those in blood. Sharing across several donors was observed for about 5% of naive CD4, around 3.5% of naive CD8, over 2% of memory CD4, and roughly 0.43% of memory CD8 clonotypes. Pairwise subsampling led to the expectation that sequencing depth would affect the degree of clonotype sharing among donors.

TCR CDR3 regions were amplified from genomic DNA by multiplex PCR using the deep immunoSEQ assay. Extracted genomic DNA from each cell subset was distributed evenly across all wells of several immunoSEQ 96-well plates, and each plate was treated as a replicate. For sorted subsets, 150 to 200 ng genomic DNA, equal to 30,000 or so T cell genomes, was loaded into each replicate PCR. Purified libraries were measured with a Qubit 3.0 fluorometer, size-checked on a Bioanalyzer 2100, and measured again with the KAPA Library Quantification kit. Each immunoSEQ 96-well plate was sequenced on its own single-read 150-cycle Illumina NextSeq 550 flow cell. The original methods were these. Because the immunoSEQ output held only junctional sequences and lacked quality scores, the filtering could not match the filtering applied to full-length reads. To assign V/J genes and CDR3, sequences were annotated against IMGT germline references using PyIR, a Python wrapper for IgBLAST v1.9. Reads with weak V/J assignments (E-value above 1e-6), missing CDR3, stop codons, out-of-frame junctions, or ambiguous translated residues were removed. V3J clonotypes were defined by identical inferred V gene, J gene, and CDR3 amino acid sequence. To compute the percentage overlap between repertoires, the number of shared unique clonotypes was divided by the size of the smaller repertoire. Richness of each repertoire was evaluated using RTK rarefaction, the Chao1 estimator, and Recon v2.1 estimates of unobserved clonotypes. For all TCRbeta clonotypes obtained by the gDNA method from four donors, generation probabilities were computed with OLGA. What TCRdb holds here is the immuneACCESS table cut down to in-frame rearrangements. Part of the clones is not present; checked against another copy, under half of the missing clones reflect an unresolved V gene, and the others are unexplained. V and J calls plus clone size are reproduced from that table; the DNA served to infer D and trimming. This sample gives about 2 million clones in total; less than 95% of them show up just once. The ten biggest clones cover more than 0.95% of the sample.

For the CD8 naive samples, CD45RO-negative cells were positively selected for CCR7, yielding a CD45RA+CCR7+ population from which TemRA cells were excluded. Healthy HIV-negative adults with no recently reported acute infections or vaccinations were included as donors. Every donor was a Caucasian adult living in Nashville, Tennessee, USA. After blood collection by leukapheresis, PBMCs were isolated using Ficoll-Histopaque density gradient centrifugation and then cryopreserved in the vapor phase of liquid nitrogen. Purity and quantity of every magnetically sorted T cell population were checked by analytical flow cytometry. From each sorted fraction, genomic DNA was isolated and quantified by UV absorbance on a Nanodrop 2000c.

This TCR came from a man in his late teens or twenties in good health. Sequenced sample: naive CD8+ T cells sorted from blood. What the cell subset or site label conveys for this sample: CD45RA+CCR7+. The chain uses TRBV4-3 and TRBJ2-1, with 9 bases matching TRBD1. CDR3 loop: CASSQDGGQGISDEQFF. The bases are TGCGCCAGCAGCCAAGATGGTGGACAGGGGATTTCTGATGAGCAGTTCTTC.